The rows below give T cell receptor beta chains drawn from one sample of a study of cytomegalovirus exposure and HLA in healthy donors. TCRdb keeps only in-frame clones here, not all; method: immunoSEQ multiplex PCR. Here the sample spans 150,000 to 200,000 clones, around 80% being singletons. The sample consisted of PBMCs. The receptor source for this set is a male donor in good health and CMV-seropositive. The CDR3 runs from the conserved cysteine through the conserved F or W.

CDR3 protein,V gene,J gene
CASSLWASGSTDTQYF,TRBV7-2,TRBJ2-3
CASSLGGQGSSYNEQFF,TRBV11-1,TRBJ2-1
CASSPLTWQSRNYEQYF,TRBV19,TRBJ2-7
CASSSFRGSSYNEQFF,TRBV27,TRBJ2-1
CASSTLASGSSGELFF,TRBV25-1,TRBJ2-2
CAWGLAGGPSQYF,TRBV30,TRBJ2-3
CACGGLGQPQHF,TRBV30,TRBJ1-5
CASSLEGQRNYGYTF,TRBV7-2,TRBJ1-2
CASSPGTSGSTVQYF,TRBV19,TRBJ2-4
CASSPGQSGYTF,TRBV18,TRBJ1-2
CASRALGERQETQYF,TRBV2,TRBJ2-5
CASSLAESSYEQYF,TRBV7-6,TRBJ2-7
CASSEGKGTLYTIYF,TRBV6-1,TRBJ1-3
CASSPSVNTEAFF,TRBV11-2,TRBJ1-1
CASSQAVRDTSYEQYF,TRBV4-3,TRBJ2-7
CASSSIRDSFYEQYF,TRBV27,TRBJ2-7
CASSLEDRGSTEAFF,TRBV7-6,TRBJ1-1
CASSPFRGGTINPMLKAFF,TRBV7-9,TRBJ1-1
CASSVEGEGGNEQFF,TRBV9,TRBJ2-1
CASSAGHLPGNTIYF,TRBV4-1,TRBJ1-3
CASRGRVLYEQYF,TRBV27,-
CASSLRDRGHEQYF,TRBV13,TRBJ2-7
CASSRGAYNEQFF,TRBV7-9,TRBJ2-1
CASSRDGLGNEQFF,TRBV25-1,TRBJ2-1
CSATGTTGTHF,TRBV7-9,TRBJ2-7
CASSLDRGAEAFF,TRBV7-9,TRBJ1-1
CASSSGQGPYNEQFF,TRBV11-3,TRBJ2-1
CASSISQGAEAFF,TRBV19,TRBJ1-1
CASSLSGWDPYEQYF,TRBV4-1,TRBJ2-7
CASSPWREGPDEQFF,TRBV27,TRBJ2-1
CASSQVAGGPHEQYF,TRBV4-3,TRBJ2-7
CASSYAGPFTDTQYF,TRBV6-5,TRBJ2-3
CAWSFSGSLNTQYF,TRBV30,TRBJ2-3
CSSSPGTSGRALDEQYF,TRBV7-9,TRBJ2-7
CASSTSGDTDTQYF,TRBV5-1,TRBJ2-3
CASSTPRGLAGPNTGELFF,TRBV9,TRBJ2-2
CASSHPRSYEQYF,TRBV5-1,TRBJ2-7
CASGTGKSYEQYF,TRBV19,TRBJ2-7
CASGLGLAGDTPYEQYF,TRBV7-9,TRBJ2-7
CASSFTLRDRGEKLFF,TRBV5-6,TRBJ1-4
CASSLLSGSTYNEQFF,TRBV28,TRBJ2-1
CATRSSLNTGELFF,TRBV15,TRBJ2-2
CASSLVRTNTEAFF,TRBV5-6,TRBJ1-1
CASSPQSGRVSYNEQFF,TRBV7-2,TRBJ2-1
CASSKSGTGSGNTIYF,TRBV19,TRBJ1-3
CAISAGGAQETQYF,TRBV10-3,TRBJ2-5
CASSPFAGGYGYTF,TRBV27,TRBJ1-2
CASSNEYRVQETQYF,TRBV19,TRBJ2-5
CASSQDRRQSYGYTF,TRBV4-2,TRBJ1-2
CASSYGSPEQFF,TRBV6-6,TRBJ2-1
CASGPGTLVQPQHF,TRBV7-9,TRBJ1-5
CAWNSGRSFDTQYF,TRBV30,TRBJ2-3
CASSESRDTEAFF,TRBV2,TRBJ1-1
CASSPGAGGTEAFF,TRBV18,TRBJ1-1
CASSVGGSGANVLTF,TRBV9,TRBJ2-6
CASSLMSRGDHEQYF,TRBV13,TRBJ2-7
CASSLGASGYTDTQYF,TRBV5-5,TRBJ2-3
CASSARTGFYGYTF,TRBV6-5,TRBJ1-2
CASSIPWLATPGELFF,TRBV19,TRBJ2-2
CASSLGATLLYNEQFF,TRBV5-1,TRBJ2-1